These 9 T cell receptor beta chains were sequenced from one sample in a study of T cell responses to AZD1222 COVID-19 vaccine. Sequencing used immunoSEQ multiplex PCR; TCRdb keeps in-frame clones, though not all of them. Of roughly 260,000 clones listed, approximately 93% are singletons. The sample consisted of peripheral blood, taken on day 0 of AZD1222 vaccination. These receptors were collected from an adult in good health.

The rearrangement uses TRBV18 and TRBJ2-7; 9 positions agree with TRBD1. The CDR3 sequence is 15 residues long. The V and J ends lost 5 bases and 5 bases, in that order; junction bases with no gene match: 10. In germline, CDR1 is KGHSH, CDR2 LQKENI. The CDR3 here is CASSSTGTGPHEQYF. The CDR3 DNA follows: TGTGCCAGCTCATCCACCGGGACAGGGCCCCACGAGCAGTACTTC.

This clone turned up a few times. This sample includes further DNA sequences coding for the same CDR3. The chain employs TRBV28 and TRBJ2-7; D ambiguous. This CDR3 comprises 14 residues. Germline V gene lookup returns CDR1 MDHEN and CDR2 SYDVKM. Trimming removed 4 bases at V and 0 bases at J, with 10 bases between. CDR3: CASSSLTLSYEQYF. Here the CDR3 DNA reads TGTGCCAGCAGTTCCCTCACCCTCTCCTACGAGCAGTACTTC.

This chain uses TRBV18 with TRBJ1-1; D unresolved. The CDR3 has 13 amino acids. CDR1 and CDR2 (germline): KGHSH, LQKENI. Trimming stripped 6 bases from V and 4 bases from J, with 12 bases between. CDR3 in DNA: TGTGCCAGCTCCCCCAACGTTGGCACTGAAGCTTTCTTT. Protein sequence: CASSPNVGTEAFF. Full variable domain (outside the CDR3, taken from reference TRBV18 and TRBJ1-1): NAGVMQNPRHLVRRRGQEARLRCSPMKGHSHVYWYRQLPEEGLKFMVYLQKENIIDESGMPKERFSAEFPKEGPSILRIQQVVRGDSAAYFCASSPNVGTEAFFGQGTRLTVV.

This clone was detected only once. The chain employs TRBV28 and TRBJ1-1; D unresolved. The germline V and J ends were trimmed by 7 bases and 1 base, with 10 bases remaining between them. CDR1 and CDR2 from the germline V gene are MDHEN and SYDVKM. This CDR3 has 13 amino acids. In nucleotides, the CDR3 is TGTGCCAGCACCCTAAACAGGAACACTGAAGCTTTCTTT. Translation: CASTLNRNTEAFF.

The chain recombines TRBV6-5 with TRBJ1-6; 7 nucleotides line up with TRBD1. Germline V gene lookup returns CDR1 MNHEY and CDR2 SVGAGI. This CDR3 region has 15 residues. After removal of 0 bases from V and 6 bases from J, the junction contained 2 bases not matched to a gene. CDR3 in amino acids: CASSYSEGANSPLHF. The CDR3, as DNA: TGTGCCAGCAGTTACTCTGAGGGGGCTAATTCACCCCTCCACTTT.

The V gene is TRBV7-2, the J gene TRBJ2-7, with 12 bases identical to TRBD2. Germline trimming cut 5 bases from V and 6 bases from J; bases unmatched to any gene: 5. CDR3 size: 14 residues. The germline CDR1 and CDR2 sequences are SGHTA and FQGNSA. The CDR3 protein is CASSRTSGAAEQYF. In DNA form, the CDR3 reads TGTGCCAGCAGCCGGACTAGCGGGGCCGCCGAGCAGTACTTC.

V usage is TRBV21-1 and J usage is TRBJ1-1; the listed D gene, TRBD1, was not tested against the DNA. TRBV21-1 is designated a pseudogene. There are 15 residues in the CDR3. The CDR3 protein is CASRPRGQMNTEAFF. CDR3 DNA sequence: TGTGCCAGCCGACCGCGGGGACAGATGAACACTGAAGCTTTCTTT.

V and J are TRBV30 and TRBJ2-1; 8 bases fit TRBD2. This CDR3 contains 14 residues. Germline CDR1 GTSNPN, CDR2 SVGIG (reference sequence). The ends lost 5 bases at V and 9 bases at J; junction bases unmatched: 12. The CDR3 bases are TGTGCCTGGCACCCGGGAGGGGGGTTTCTTGAGCAGTTCTTC. This gives the protein CAWHPGGGFLEQFF.

V is TRBV28 and J is TRBJ1-5, with TRBD1 matching 8 bases. Germline V gives CDR1 MDHEN, CDR2 SYDVKM. CDR3 size: 15 residues. The V gene end was trimmed by 6 bases and the J gene end by 0 bases; junction bases not matched to a gene: 4. Written as DNA, the CDR3 is TGTGCCAGCAGCCGGACAGGGCCTAGCAATCAGCCCCAGCATTTT. Its translation is CASSRTGPSNQPQHF.